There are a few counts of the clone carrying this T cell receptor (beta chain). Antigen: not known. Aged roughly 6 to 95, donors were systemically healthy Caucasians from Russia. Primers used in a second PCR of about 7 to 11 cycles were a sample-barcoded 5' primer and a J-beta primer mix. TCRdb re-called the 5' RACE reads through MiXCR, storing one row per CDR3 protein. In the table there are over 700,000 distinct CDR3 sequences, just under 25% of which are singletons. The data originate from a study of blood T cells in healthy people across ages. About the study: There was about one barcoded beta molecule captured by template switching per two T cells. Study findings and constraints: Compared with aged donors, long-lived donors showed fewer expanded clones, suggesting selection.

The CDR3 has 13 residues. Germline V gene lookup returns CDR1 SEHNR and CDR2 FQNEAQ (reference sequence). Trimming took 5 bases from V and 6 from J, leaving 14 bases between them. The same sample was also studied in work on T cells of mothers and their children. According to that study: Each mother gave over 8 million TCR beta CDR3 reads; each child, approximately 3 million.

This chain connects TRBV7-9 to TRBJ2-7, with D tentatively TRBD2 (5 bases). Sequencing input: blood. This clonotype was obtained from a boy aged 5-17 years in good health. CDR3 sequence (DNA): TGTGCCAGCAGCGGAGGCAATGGAGGCGAGCAGTACTTC. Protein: CASSGGNGGEQYF.